Below are 2 T cell receptor beta chains sequenced from a single sample in a study of regulatory T cells in long-lasting Graves disease. Arm-PCR of CDR3 regions and iRepertoire HTBI primers were the basis on which TCR beta libraries were built. One entry per CDR3 protein, called by TCRdb with MiXCR from the multiplex PCR reads. Among approximately 290,000 distinct CDR3 sequences, around a fifth were seen once, and the ten largest hold roughly three fifths. Time point indicated: persistent/refractory GD, antithyroid drugs over 5 years with positive TRAb. The TCR library was made from RNA that had been extracted from PBMCs in TRIzol. The source was peripheral blood mononuclear cells (PBMCs), collected when the disease was refractory, from a patient treated with antithyroid drugs. Receptors were obtained from a female donor with Graves disease.

The V gene is TRBV7-9, the J gene TRBJ2-5; D perhaps matches TRBD1 (6 bases). Germline CDR1 SEHNR, CDR2 FQNEAQ (reference sequence). Trimming took 1 base from V and 5 from J, leaving 14 bases between them. The CDR3 sequence is 15 residues long. The CDR3 is CASSLGTGIRETQYF. CDR3 bases: TGTGCCAGCAGCTTAGGAACAGGGATTCGGGAGACCCAGTACTTC.

This clonotype was observed a few times. The chain combines TRBV4-1 with TRBJ1-1, with 9 bases aligning to TRBD1. The CDR3 loop spans 14 amino acids. Germline V CDR1 and CDR2: MGHRA, YSYEKL. V gave up 3 bases and J gave up 6 bases; unmatched junction bases: 5. In DNA form, the CDR3 reads TGCGCCAGCAGCCAGGGACAGGGCGGGTCTGAAGCTTTCTTT. Amino acid sequence: CASSQGQGGSEAFF.